Below, 18 T cell receptor beta chains from the same sample are listed, as sequenced in a study of CD8+ T cells in alopecia areata. Sample treatment: oral pan-JAK inhibitor, 5-10 mg twice daily. After isolation, RNA underwent reverse transcription to generate cDNA as the sequencing template. The table came from immunoSEQ multiplex PCR; TCRdb's copy has only in-frame clones and leaves some out. The data contain 150,000 to 200,000 clones, approximately 57% of them seen just once; the ten biggest clones take up approximately 1%. Sequencing was performed on CD4+ T cells sorted from blood, taken at week 24, from a patient treated with tofacitinib. All receptors derive from a human donor with alopecia areata.

CDR3 nucleotides: TGCAGCGTTCTTACCGGAGGCCATGAAAAACTGTTTTTT. Translating it yields CSVLTGGHEKLFF. The chain recombines TRBV29-1 with TRBJ1-4; no firm D call. With 5 bases removed from V and 6 bases from J, the gap between germline ends came to 13 bases. CDR3 size: 13 residues. Germline values: CDR1 SQVTM, CDR2 ANQGSEA.

This clone was found once. CDR3: CASRVGQGGNQPQHF. CDR3 nucleotide sequence: TGTGCCAGCAGAGTCGGACAGGGCGGGAATCAGCCCCAGCATTTT. The V call is TRBV2, the J call TRBJ1-5, with 8 bases identical to TRBD1. CDR3 length: 15 amino acids. CDR1 and CDR2 (germline): SNHLY, FYNNEI. Unmatched junction bases numbered 8, after V lost 6 bases and J lost 4 bases. Based on the CDR3 plus reference TRBV2 and TRBJ1-5, the full variable domain is EPEVTQTPSHQVTQMGQEVILRCVPISNHLYFYWYRQILGQKVEFLVSFYNNEISEKSEIFDDQFSVERPDGSNFTLKIRSTKLEDSAMYFCASRVGQGGNQPQHFGDGTRLSIL.

This chain connects TRBV30 to TRBJ2-3; TRBD1 aligns across 7 bases. Germline CDR1 and CDR2: GTSNPN and SVGIG (reference sequence). V was pared by 4 bases and J by 7 bases, with 5 bases of the junction left unmatched. The length of the CDR3 is 12 residues. The CDR3 sequence is CAWTRGLNTQYF. The DNA for the CDR3 is TGTGCCTGGACGAGGGGGCTGAATACGCAGTATTTT.

This clone was observed a handful of times. This chain links TRBV15 with TRBJ2-3; TRBD2 agrees at 14 bases. The trim removed 1 base at V and 6 bases at J, leaving 6 bases unmatched. Per the germline V gene, CDR1 is LNHNV and CDR2 is YYDKDF (reference sequence). The CDR3 totals 17 residues. CDR3 residues: CATSRARTSGGRDTQYF. Written as DNA, the CDR3 is TGTGCCACCAGCAGAGCCCGGACTAGCGGGGGGAGGGATACGCAGTATTTT.

The gene calls are TRBV7-7 and TRBJ2-3; no clear D gene. CDR1 and CDR2 from the germline V gene are SSHAT and FNYEAQ (reference sequence). The CDR3 consists of 13 residues. V lost 5 bases, J lost 4 bases, and 10 bases lay in between. The CDR3 nucleotides read TGTGCCAGCAGCCCTCGGTGGGCAGATACGCAGTATTTT. As protein: CASSPRWADTQYF.

The J gene is TRBJ2-1, the V gene TRBV25-1; TRBD1 agrees at 7 bases. Germline trimming cut 4 bases from V and 10 bases from J; bases unmatched to any gene: 10. The CDR3 totals 14 residues. Germline assignment: CDR1 MGHDK and CDR2 SYGVNS. The CDR3 protein is CASSATGVLGEQFF. Written as DNA, the CDR3 is TGTGCCAGCAGTGCCACAGGGGTCTTGGGGGAGCAGTTCTTC. Looking up the rest from reference TRBV25-1 and TRBJ2-1 gives the full variable domain: EADIYQTPRYLVIGTGKKITLECSQTMGHDKMYWYQQDPGMELHLIHYSYGVNSTEKGDLSSESTVSRIRTEHFPLTLESARPSHTSQYLCASSATGVLGEQFFGPGTRLTVL.

The chain has TRBV29-1 and TRBJ2-5, with TRBD1 identical over 7 bases. Germline V gives CDR1 SQVTM, CDR2 ANQGSEA. CDR3 length equals 14 residues. The V gene end was trimmed by 5 bases and the J gene end by 1 base; junction bases not matched to a gene: 7. The CDR3 nucleotides read TGCAGCGTTACAACCGGGACAGCCCAAGAGACCCAGTACTTC. It translates to CSVTTGTAQETQYF. The full variable domain, in which reference TRBV29-1 and TRBJ2-5 provide the parts outside the CDR3, is SAVISQKPSRDICQRGTSLTIQCQVDSQVTMMFWYRQQPGQSLTLIATANQGSEATYESGFVIDKFPISRPNLTFSTLTVSNMSPEDSSIYLCSVTTGTAQETQYFGPGTRLLVL.

In this sample, this clone turned up a few times. J is TRBJ2-2 and V is TRBV2; TRBD2 aligns across 8 bases. The junction had 6 bases not matched to a gene; V was cut back by 6 bases and J by 3 bases. The CDR3 has 15 residues. Germline CDR1 and CDR2: SNHLY and FYNNEI. CDR3 sequence reads: CASRLGGGYTGELFF. The CDR3 nucleotides read TGTGCCAGCAGGCTTGGCGGGGGGTACACCGGGGAGCTGTTTTTT. The full variable domain, its missing parts supplied by reference TRBV2 and TRBJ2-2, is EPEVTQTPSHQVTQMGQEVILRCVPISNHLYFYWYRQILGQKVEFLVSFYNNEISEKSEIFDDQFSVERPDGSNFTLKIRSTKLEDSAMYFCASRLGGGYTGELFFGEGSRLTVL.

This clone has a handful of counts. The chain recombines TRBV7-6 with TRBJ2-5, with no clear D. The germline V gene has CDR1 SGHVS and CDR2 FNYEAQ. V was pared by 3 bases and J by 5 bases, with 10 bases between. The CDR3 is 13 residues long. CDR3 bases: TGTGCCAGCAGCTTTTCCGGTCCTGAGACCCAGTACTTC. Translation gives CASSFSGPETQYF.

This clone turned up a few times. The gene calls are TRBV5-6 and TRBJ2-6, with D maybe TRBD1 (6 bases). The CDR3 has 18 residues. Trimming pared 3 bases from V and 1 base from J, leaving 17 bases between. Germline-derived CDR1 and CDR2 are SGHDT and YYEEEE. CDR3 sequence: CASSYVTGAASGANVLTF. CDR3 nucleotides: TGTGCCAGCAGCTATGTGACAGGCGCAGCTTCTGGGGCCAACGTCCTGACTTTC. The variable domain in full, completed from reference TRBV5-6 and TRBJ2-6, reads DAGVTQSPTHLIKTRGQQVTLRCSPKSGHDTVSWYQQALGQGPQFIFQYYEEEERQRGNFPDRFSGHQFPNYSSELNVNALLLGDSALYLCASSYVTGAASGANVLTFGAGSRLTVL.

The V gene is TRBV10-3, the J gene TRBJ1-1, with 7 nucleotides matching TRBD1. Trimming cost V 4 bases and J 7 bases; bases outside gene matches: 3. Germline CDR1 ENHRY, CDR2 SYGVKD. The CDR3 is made up of 12 amino acids. CDR3 DNA sequence: TGTGCCATCAGTGCACAGGGGTATGAAGCTTTCTTT. It yields the protein CAISAQGYEAFF.

This sequence joins TRBV11-2 and TRBJ2-1, with a weak D call TRBD2 (5 bases). CDR1 SGHAT and CDR2 FQNNGV come from the germline V gene. The CDR3 is made up of 15 amino acids. The V gene lost 2 bases and the J gene lost 6 bases, with 14 bases spanning the gap. This chain's CDR3 is CASSLMQRRFNEQFF. The CDR3 coding sequence is TGTGCCAGCAGCTTAATGCAGCGGCGATTCAATGAGCAGTTCTTC.

The rearrangement uses TRBV10-3 and TRBJ2-5; 8 positions match TRBD2. The CDR3 runs to 14 residues. The ends lost 6 bases at V and 0 bases at J; junction bases unmatched: 3. CDR1 ENHRY and CDR2 SYGVKD come from the germline V gene. In DNA form, the CDR3 reads TGTGCCATCAGGGCGGGGGGAAACCAAGAGACCCAGTACTTC. Protein: CAIRAGGNQETQYF.

V usage is TRBV7-9 and J usage is TRBJ2-3, with D possibly being TRBD2 (6 bases). The germline V gene has CDR1 SEHNR and CDR2 FQNEAQ (reference sequence). Trimming stripped 2 bases from V and 5 bases from J, with 11 bases between. CDR3 size: 14 residues. CDR3 sequence (DNA): TGTGCCAGCAGCTTATCCGGGACTTTAGATACGCAGTATTTT. This codes for CASSLSGTLDTQYF.

V gene TRBV5-1 combines with J gene TRBJ1-3, with 8 bases fitting TRBD1. Germline-derived CDR1 and CDR2 are SGHRS and YFSETQ. V shed 4 bases and J 4 bases; nucleotides not matched to a gene: 7. This CDR3 contains 15 residues. The CDR3 is CASSGGTGRGNTIYF. The CDR3 nucleotides read TGCGCCAGCAGCGGCGGGACAGGTCGCGGAAACACCATATATTTT.

The gene calls are TRBV25-1 and TRBJ1-3; 8 bases are a match to TRBD1. Per the germline V gene, CDR1 is MGHDK and CDR2 is SYGVNS. The CDR3 sequence is 16 residues long. V dropped 4 bases and J dropped 1; count of bases not matched to a gene: 6. CDR3 protein: CASSVTGALSGNTIYF. As DNA, the CDR3 is TGTGCCAGCAGTGTGACAGGGGCCCTATCTGGAAACACCATATATTTT.

This clone has more than one count but fewer than ten. The V gene is TRBV29-1, the J gene TRBJ2-2; 7 nucleotides align to TRBD1. V lost 6 bases and J lost 0; bases outside the gene matches: 4. The V gene's germline CDR1 is SQVTM and CDR2 ANQGSEA. This CDR3 comprises 14 residues. This CDR3 reads CSVKTGPNTGELFF. The CDR3 bases are TGCAGCGTGAAGACAGGGCCGAACACCGGGGAGCTGTTTTTT.

The CDR3 DNA reads as TGTGCCAGCAGATCCCCTGGCTCTGGGGCCAACGTCCTGACTTTC. It is translated as CASRSPGSGANVLTF. This rearrangement joins TRBV6-5 to TRBJ2-6; D unclear. The CDR3 consists of 15 residues. CDR1 MNHEY and CDR2 SVGAGI come from the germline V gene. The germline V and J ends were trimmed by 6 bases and 0 bases, with 9 bases remaining between them.